The 32 T cell receptor beta chains reported below all come from one sample, sequenced in a study of cytomegalovirus exposure and HLA in healthy donors. PCR involved 60 Vbeta and 13 Jbeta primers. Using immunoSEQ multiplex PCR, the repertoire was profiled, and TCRdb retains in-frame clones only, with some absent. The data show about 120,000 clones, about 80% seen once. Input material: PBMCs. These receptors were collected from a human donor in good health.

The chain links TRBV19 to TRBJ1-3; D ambiguous. Germline lookup yields CDR1 LNHDA and CDR2 SQIVND (reference sequence). This CDR3 spans 15 amino acids. Trimming took 3 bases from V and 4 from J, leaving 13 bases between them. CDR3 in amino acids: CASSMGREAGNTIYF. The CDR3 nucleotides read TGTGCCAGTAGTATGGGTCGGGAGGCGGGAAACACCATATATTTT.

In this sample, this clone turned up once. J is TRBJ1-3 and V is TRBV6-1; D not resolved. V was cut by 3 bases and J by 2 bases, with 8 bases left in between. Germline V gives CDR1 MNHNS, CDR2 SASEGT. This CDR3 has 14 amino acids. The CDR3 region has the DNA TGTGCCAGCAGTGACGGTCCCGCTGGAAACACCATATATTTT. This gives the protein CASSDGPAGNTIYF.

This clone was counted a few times. The chain employs TRBV28 and TRBJ2-7; 8 nucleotides align to TRBD1. Trimming at V came to 5 bases and at J to 3 bases, leaving 12 bases not matched to a gene. The CDR3 contains 16 residues. Per germline, CDR1 MDHEN and CDR2 SYDVKM. CDR3 in amino acids: CASSSAEGTGLYEQYF. As DNA, the CDR3 is TGTGCCAGCAGTAGCGCGGAGGGGACAGGACTCTACGAGCAGTACTTC. Full variable domain (outside the CDR3, taken from reference TRBV28 and TRBJ2-7): DVKVTQSSRYLVKRTGEKVFLECVQDMDHENMFWYRQDPGLGLRLIYFSYDVKMKEKGDIPEGYSVSREKKERFSLILESASTNQTSMYLCASSSAEGTGLYEQYFGPGTRLTVT.

This rearrangement joins TRBV2 to TRBJ1-6, with D maybe TRBD1 (5 bases). The germline V and J ends were trimmed by 4 bases and 7 bases, with 17 bases remaining between them. Germline lookup yields CDR1 SNHLY and CDR2 FYNNEI. CDR3 length: 16 amino acids. The CDR3 is CASSVKDYRLNSPLHF. In nucleotides, the CDR3 is TGTGCCAGCAGTGTCAAAGATTACAGGTTGAATTCACCCCTCCACTTT.

The rearrangement joins TRBV18 to TRBJ2-2; 7 bases map to TRBD1. Germline V gene lookup returns CDR1 KGHSH and CDR2 LQKENI. This CDR3 has 13 amino acids. V was pared by 5 bases and J by 6 bases, with 3 bases of the junction left unmatched. CDR3 sequence: CASSTGAPGELFF. Written as DNA, the CDR3 is TGTGCCAGCTCAACAGGGGCCCCCGGGGAGCTGTTTTTT.

This chain connects TRBV18 to TRBJ1-1, with 11 bases fitting TRBD1. Trimming cost V 2 bases and J 5 bases; bases outside gene matches: 7. Germline loops: CDR1 KGHSH, CDR2 LQKENI. CDR3 length equals 16 residues. CDR3 nucleotide sequence: TGTGCCAGCTCACCAGATTCCGGGACAGGGGGGACTGAAGCTTTCTTT. It codes for CASSPDSGTGGTEAFF.

Concerning this clone itself: Germline and junction disagree at one end, which may indicate a read error. The V gene is TRBV7-9, the J gene TRBJ1-5; D unresolved. This CDR3 has 13 amino acids. Per germline, CDR1 SEHNR and CDR2 FQNEAQ (reference sequence). CDR3 protein: CSSSLDTDQPQHF. CDR3 in DNA: TGTTCCAGCAGCTTAGATACAGATCAGCCCCAGCATTTT.

Written as DNA, the CDR3 is TGCGCCAGCAGCCAAGGGGCAGGGCAATATGGCTACACCTTC. Translating it yields CASSQGAGQYGYTF. This sequence joins TRBV4-1 and TRBJ1-2; maybe TRBD1 (5 bases). V was trimmed by 1 base and J by 5 bases, leaving 11 bases between them. The germline gives CDR1 MGHRA, CDR2 YSYEKL. The CDR3 runs 14 residues.

This clone was recorded a few times. As DNA, the CDR3 is TGCGCCAGCAGCTTGCAGACTAGTCAAGAGACCCAGTACTTC. Protein sequence: CASSLQTSQETQYF. This chain uses TRBV5-1 with TRBJ2-5, with a possible D match to TRBD2 (6 bases). Germline V CDR1 and CDR2: SGHRS, YFSETQ. The CDR3 has 14 residues. Trimming took off 1 base at V and 2 bases at J, with 9 bases between the two ends.

V usage is TRBV9 and J usage is TRBJ1-2; a weak D match, TRBD1 (5 bases). V shed 2 bases and J shed 8 bases, with 22 bases lying between them. There are 16 residues in the CDR3. Germline V gives CDR1 SGDLS, CDR2 YYNGEE. The CDR3 loop is CASSVFLTGRQGGYTF. The CDR3 DNA reads TGTGCCAGCAGCGTGTTCCTAACGGGCCGCCAGGGAGGCTACACCTTC.

This clone was counted once. CDR3 protein: CASSQEPGGAGNQPQHF. CDR3 nucleotide sequence: TGCGCCAGCAGCCAAGAACCAGGGGGCGCGGGCAATCAGCCCCAGCATTTT. This sequence joins TRBV4-1 and TRBJ1-5; 8 positions agree with TRBD1. The CDR3 is 17 amino acids. V dropped 0 bases and J dropped 2; count of bases not matched to a gene: 6. The germline V gene encodes CDR1 MGHRA and CDR2 YSYEKL.

The J gene is TRBJ1-5, the V gene TRBV6-1, with D possibly TRBD1 on 6 matching bases. V was clipped by 2 bases and J by 2 bases, with 10 bases between them. The CDR3 runs to 15 residues. Germline V CDR1 and CDR2: MNHNS, SASEGT. CDR3: CASSELWGRNQPQHF. The DNA of the CDR3 is TGTGCCAGCAGTGAATTGTGGGGGCGCAATCAGCCCCAGCATTTT.

This chain uses TRBV4-1 with TRBJ2-1, with 9 bases lining up with TRBD2. Germline V gene lookup returns CDR1 MGHRA and CDR2 YSYEKL. CDR3 length: 19 residues. The V segment lost 1 base and the J segment 2 bases; nucleotides outside the gene matches: 12. For the CDR3, the DNA is TGCGCCAGCAGCCAAGGGACTAGCGCAAAAATCGCCCCCTACAATGAGCAGTTCTTC. Translation gives CASSQGTSAKIAPYNEQFF.

The J gene is TRBJ1-1, the V gene TRBV28, with D perhaps matching TRBD1 (5 bases). This CDR3 has 13 residues. Trimming stripped 11 bases from V and 1 base from J, with 14 bases between. Germline CDR1 MDHEN, CDR2 SYDVKM. The CDR3 loop reads CAAWGDENTEAFF. The CDR3 nucleotides read TGTGCCGCCTGGGGGGATGAGAACACTGAAGCTTTCTTT.

The chain has TRBV2 and TRBJ2-7; TRBD1 matches at 10 bases. V lost 5 bases and J lost 4; bases outside the gene matches: 17. The CDR3 has 18 amino acids. The germline V gene encodes CDR1 SNHLY and CDR2 FYNNEI. The DNA of the CDR3 is TGTGCCAGCAGTCCTTTGACAGGGGGCTTAGATGGCTTGTACGAGCAGTACTTC. Amino acid sequence: CASSPLTGGLDGLYEQYF.

V usage is TRBV2 and J usage is TRBJ1-2; TRBD1 agrees at 7 bases. This CDR3 has 14 amino acids. V was clipped by 3 bases and J by 4 bases; unmatched bases: 5. Germline CDR1 reads SNHLY; CDR2 reads FYNNEI. CDR3 loop: CASSERQGVYGYTF. CDR3 nucleotide sequence: TGTGCCAGCAGTGAGAGGCAGGGGGTCTATGGCTACACCTTC.

This clone has just a few counts. The rearrangement uses TRBV5-1 and TRBJ1-3; possible D gene TRBD1, 5 bases. This CDR3 has 14 amino acids. V shed 3 bases and J shed 2 bases, with 9 bases lying between them. Germline-derived CDR1 and CDR2 are SGHRS and YFSETQ. CDR3 nucleotides: TGCGCCAGCAGCTACTCGGGGGCTGGAAACACCATATATTTT. Translation: CASSYSGAGNTIYF. The variable domain in full, with the rest retrieved from reference TRBV5-1 and TRBJ1-3, is KAGVTQTPRYLIKTRGQQVTLSCSPISGHRSVSWYQQTPGQGLQFLFEYFSETQRNKGNFPGRFSGRQFSNSRSEMNVSTLELGDSALYLCASSYSGAGNTIYFGEGSWLTVV.

V gene TRBV2 combines with J gene TRBJ1-2, with TRBD1 matching 8 bases. CDR1 is SNHLY and CDR2 is FYNNEI in the germline V gene. The V segment lost 5 bases and the J segment 8 bases; nucleotides outside the gene matches: 4. CDR3 length: 12 residues. The CDR3 DNA reads TGTGCCAGCAGTTCACAGGGGGACGGCTACACCTTC. This encodes CASSSQGDGYTF.

In this sample, this clone turned up a few times. The chain couples TRBV2 to TRBJ1-1, with D maybe TRBD1 (6 bases). Germline V CDR1 and CDR2: SNHLY, FYNNEI. Trimming cost V 8 bases and J 1 base, with 14 bases left between them. The CDR3 has 14 amino acids. The CDR3 protein is CASVTGTPNTEAFF. For the CDR3, the DNA is TGTGCCAGCGTAACCGGGACACCGAACACTGAAGCTTTCTTT.

This chain uses TRBV27 with TRBJ1-1, with 7 bases aligning to TRBD1. V trimming: 6 bases; J trimming: 1 base; junction bases outside the gene matches: 11. The CDR3 consists of 16 residues. Germline V gene data show CDR1 as MNHEY and CDR2 as SMNVEV (reference sequence). In DNA form, the CDR3 reads TGTGCCAGCAGACCCTTAGCGGGACAGAGGAACACTGAAGCTTTCTTT. Protein product: CASRPLAGQRNTEAFF.

The CDR3 nucleotides read TGCGCCAGCAGCCCGGGACAGACCACAGATACGCAGTATTTT. As protein: CASSPGQTTDTQYF. This chain links TRBV5-1 with TRBJ2-3, with 7 bases matching TRBD1. Germline CDR1 SGHRS, CDR2 YFSETQ. The CDR3 runs to 14 residues. Trimming removed 4 bases from V and 2 bases from J; junction bases left unmatched: 4.

This clone was found a few times. V usage is TRBV11-2 and J usage is TRBJ2-1, with D uncertain. The CDR3 loop spans 10 amino acids. Germline CDR1 is SGHAT and CDR2 is FQNNGV. V lost 3 bases and J 8 bases, leaving 2 bases between the germline ends. The CDR3 DNA follows: TGTGCCAGCAGCTTCGATGAGCAGTTCTTC. Its translation: CASSFDEQFF.

Only a few counts were recorded for this clone. The chain joins TRBV6-5 to TRBJ2-7; D might be TRBD1 (6 bases). With 5 bases removed from V and 5 bases from J, the gap between germline ends came to 16 bases. CDR3 length: 14 residues. Germline V gives CDR1 MNHEY, CDR2 SVGAGI. CDR3 sequence (DNA): TGTGCCAGCAGTGCGTCCGGGACACCCCACGAGCAGTACTTC. It translates to CASSASGTPHEQYF.

The chain combines TRBV20-1 with TRBJ2-5; D uncertain. Germline V gene sequence: CDR1 DFQATT, CDR2 SNEGSKA (reference sequence). This CDR3 is 11 amino acids long. The germline V and J ends were trimmed by 3 bases and 7 bases, with 9 bases remaining between them. CDR3 DNA sequence: TGCAGTGCTAGGCAGCGCGGGACCCAGTACTTC. Amino acid sequence: CSARQRGTQYF.

The chain employs TRBV7-2 and TRBJ1-2; D possibly corresponds to TRBD1 (5 bases). This CDR3 is 14 amino acids long. The V end was cut by 6 bases, the J end by 4 bases, with 15 bases between. Germline values: CDR1 SGHTA, CDR2 FQGNSA. CDR3 bases: TGTGCCAGCAGAGACGGAGGGGATGGCTATGGCTACACCTTC. It yields the protein CASRDGGDGYGYTF.

The chain recombines TRBV7-9 with TRBJ2-7; 10 bases are shared with TRBD2. Germline V gene sequence: CDR1 SEHNR, CDR2 FQNEAQ (reference sequence). This CDR3 has 13 amino acids. Losses at the gene ends were 6 bases for V and 4 bases for J; bases not matched to a gene: 3. CDR3 sequence (DNA): TGTGCCAGCAGGCTAGCGGGGGAATACGAGCAGTACTTC. Translating it yields CASRLAGEYEQYF.

The rearrangement uses TRBV18 and TRBJ2-3; D is perhaps TRBD1 (6 bases). The germline gives CDR1 KGHSH, CDR2 LQKENI. Trimming removed 0 bases at V and 11 bases at J, with 9 bases between. The length of the CDR3 is 12 residues. The CDR3 loop is CASSPPGAKQYF. The CDR3 DNA reads as TGTGCCAGCTCACCACCGGGGGCCAAGCAGTATTTT.

The CDR3, as DNA: TGTGCCAGCAGCCTACATGTTGGGACACCAAACACTGAAGCTTTCTTT. Its translation is CASSLHVGTPNTEAFF. The J gene is TRBJ1-1, the V gene TRBV16, with D possibly matching TRBD1 (6 bases). The CDR3 contains 16 residues. The germline CDR1 and CDR2 sequences are KGHSY and FQNENV. The V gene lost 4 bases and the J gene lost 2 bases, with 17 bases spanning the gap.

CDR3 region: CASSPDTGTHSPYGYTF. In DNA, the CDR3 is TGTGCCAGCAGCCCGGACACCGGGACTCACAGTCCCTATGGCTACACCTTC. V usage is TRBV5-8 and J usage is TRBJ1-2; possible D gene TRBD1, 5 bases. This CDR3 comprises 17 residues. CDR1 and CDR2 (germline): SGHTS, YDEGEE. V was trimmed by 4 bases and J by 4 bases, leaving 23 bases between them.

This chain uses TRBV7-9 with TRBJ2-1; a possible D gene is TRBD1 (5 bases). In germline, CDR1 is SEHNR, CDR2 FQNEAQ (reference sequence). The CDR3 contains 12 residues. The V end lost 4 bases, the J end lost 6 bases, and 7 bases lay between the germline ends. CDR3 DNA sequence: TGTGCCAGCAGCTCCCAGGGCAATGAGCAGTTCTTC. Amino acid sequence: CASSSQGNEQFF.

V and J are TRBV18 and TRBJ1-2, with 7 bases that match TRBD1. CDR3 length: 15 amino acids. Looked up from germline, CDR1 is KGHSH and CDR2 is LQKENI. The trim removed 2 bases at V and 8 bases at J, leaving 11 bases unmatched. This chain's CDR3 is CASSPAQGTDGGYTF. Here the CDR3 DNA reads TGTGCCAGCTCACCAGCTCAAGGGACAGACGGCGGCTACACCTTC.

The count of this clone is one. In nucleotides, the CDR3 is TGTGCCAGCAGCCAAGTACACCTTCGCACCGGGGAGCTGTTTTTT. It specifies CASSQVHLRTGELFF. The V call is TRBV4-2, the J call TRBJ2-2; D unresolved. Germline CDR1 LGHNA, CDR2 YNFKEQ. Trimming removed 1 base from V and 4 bases from J, with 10 bases in between. The CDR3 contains 15 residues.